One and the same sample provided the 8 T cell receptor beta chains below, sequenced in a study of cytomegalovirus exposure and HLA in healthy donors. Both 60 Vbeta primers and 13 Jbeta primers went into the PCR. Repertoires were generated with immunoSEQ multiplex PCR, while TCRdb's copy carries only in-frame clones and drops some. This table holds approximately 140,000 clones, 60% to 85% found once. Sequencing was performed on PBMCs. These receptors came from a male donor in good health and CMV-seropositive.

This chain links TRBV5-1 with TRBJ2-1; 14 nucleotides align to TRBD2. With 0 bases clipped from V and 5 bases from J, the junction kept 7 bases outside the gene matches. The germline gives CDR1 SGHRS, CDR2 YFSETQ. The CDR3 is made up of 18 amino acids. The CDR3 DNA reads TGCGCCAGCAGCTTGGCCCCCTCGACTAGCGGGGGGGACAATGAGCAGTTCTTC. Its translation: CASSLAPSTSGGDNEQFF.

CDR3: CAWNGRRGGSTDTQYF. Here the CDR3 DNA reads TGTGCCTGGAATGGACGTCGCGGGGGTAGCACAGATACGCAGTATTTT. The V and J genes are TRBV30 and TRBJ2-3; 7 bases agree with TRBD2. Germline lookup yields CDR1 GTSNPN and CDR2 SVGIG (reference sequence). This CDR3 comprises 16 residues. V gave up 4 bases and J gave up 0 bases; unmatched junction bases: 10.

The chain joins TRBV11-2 to TRBJ2-3, with unresolved D. The germline V and J ends were trimmed by 4 bases and 5 bases, with 13 bases remaining between them. From germline, CDR1 is SGHAT and CDR2 FQNNGV. The CDR3 covers 14 residues. CDR3 loop: CASSSPRFGDTQYF. The CDR3 region has the DNA TGTGCCAGCAGCTCTCCCCGGTTTGGAGATACGCAGTATTTT.

The chain carries TRBV5-1 and TRBJ2-3, with 12 bases fitting TRBD1. The CDR3 is 17 residues long. V shed 3 bases, J shed 4 bases, and the junction held 9 bases outside the gene matches. Germline V gene data show CDR1 as SGHRS and CDR2 as YFSETQ. The CDR3 spells CASSSGPGTGGPDTQYF. The CDR3 DNA is TGCGCCAGCAGCTCCGGACCCGGGACAGGGGGCCCAGATACGCAGTATTTT.

This sequence joins TRBV9 and TRBJ2-1, with 8 bases lining up with TRBD2. This CDR3 has 17 amino acids. V lost 4 bases, J lost 0 bases, and 9 bases stayed unmatched. The germline V gene has CDR1 SGDLS and CDR2 YYNGEE. CDR3 sequence: CASSSQAGTSSYNEQFF. The DNA for the CDR3 is TGTGCCAGCAGCTCGCAGGCCGGGACTAGCTCCTACAATGAGCAGTTCTTC.

This clone has more than one count but fewer than ten. Other DNA sequences from this sample encode an identical CDR3 as well. This rearrangement joins TRBV5-1 to TRBJ2-5; possible D gene TRBD1, 6 bases. Trimming cost V 0 bases and J 2 bases, with 8 bases left between them. Germline V gene data show CDR1 as SGHRS and CDR2 as YFSETQ. The CDR3 runs to 14 residues. Here the CDR3 reads CASSLERGQETQYF. In DNA, the CDR3 is TGCGCCAGCAGCTTGGAGAGGGGGCAAGAGACCCAGTACTTC.

The chain employs TRBV29-1 and TRBJ2-7; 14 nucleotides line up with TRBD2. CDR1 is SQVTM and CDR2 is ANQGSEA in the germline V gene. V lost 4 bases and J lost 0; bases outside the gene matches: 5. There are 16 residues in the CDR3. CDR3 loop: CSVAGLAGVPSYEQYF. The CDR3 region has the DNA TGCAGCGTTGCGGGACTAGCGGGAGTTCCCTCCTACGAGCAGTACTTC.

The chain combines TRBV7-2 with TRBJ2-5, with D perhaps TRBD1 (6 bases). Germline CDR1 and CDR2: SGHTA and FQGNSA. Trimming left V 5 bases short and J 6 bases short, with 16 bases between. The CDR3 runs to 14 residues. CDR3 sequence: CASSLGTGIQTQYF. CDR3 DNA sequence: TGTGCCAGCAGCCTAGGAACAGGGATCCAGACCCAGTACTTC.